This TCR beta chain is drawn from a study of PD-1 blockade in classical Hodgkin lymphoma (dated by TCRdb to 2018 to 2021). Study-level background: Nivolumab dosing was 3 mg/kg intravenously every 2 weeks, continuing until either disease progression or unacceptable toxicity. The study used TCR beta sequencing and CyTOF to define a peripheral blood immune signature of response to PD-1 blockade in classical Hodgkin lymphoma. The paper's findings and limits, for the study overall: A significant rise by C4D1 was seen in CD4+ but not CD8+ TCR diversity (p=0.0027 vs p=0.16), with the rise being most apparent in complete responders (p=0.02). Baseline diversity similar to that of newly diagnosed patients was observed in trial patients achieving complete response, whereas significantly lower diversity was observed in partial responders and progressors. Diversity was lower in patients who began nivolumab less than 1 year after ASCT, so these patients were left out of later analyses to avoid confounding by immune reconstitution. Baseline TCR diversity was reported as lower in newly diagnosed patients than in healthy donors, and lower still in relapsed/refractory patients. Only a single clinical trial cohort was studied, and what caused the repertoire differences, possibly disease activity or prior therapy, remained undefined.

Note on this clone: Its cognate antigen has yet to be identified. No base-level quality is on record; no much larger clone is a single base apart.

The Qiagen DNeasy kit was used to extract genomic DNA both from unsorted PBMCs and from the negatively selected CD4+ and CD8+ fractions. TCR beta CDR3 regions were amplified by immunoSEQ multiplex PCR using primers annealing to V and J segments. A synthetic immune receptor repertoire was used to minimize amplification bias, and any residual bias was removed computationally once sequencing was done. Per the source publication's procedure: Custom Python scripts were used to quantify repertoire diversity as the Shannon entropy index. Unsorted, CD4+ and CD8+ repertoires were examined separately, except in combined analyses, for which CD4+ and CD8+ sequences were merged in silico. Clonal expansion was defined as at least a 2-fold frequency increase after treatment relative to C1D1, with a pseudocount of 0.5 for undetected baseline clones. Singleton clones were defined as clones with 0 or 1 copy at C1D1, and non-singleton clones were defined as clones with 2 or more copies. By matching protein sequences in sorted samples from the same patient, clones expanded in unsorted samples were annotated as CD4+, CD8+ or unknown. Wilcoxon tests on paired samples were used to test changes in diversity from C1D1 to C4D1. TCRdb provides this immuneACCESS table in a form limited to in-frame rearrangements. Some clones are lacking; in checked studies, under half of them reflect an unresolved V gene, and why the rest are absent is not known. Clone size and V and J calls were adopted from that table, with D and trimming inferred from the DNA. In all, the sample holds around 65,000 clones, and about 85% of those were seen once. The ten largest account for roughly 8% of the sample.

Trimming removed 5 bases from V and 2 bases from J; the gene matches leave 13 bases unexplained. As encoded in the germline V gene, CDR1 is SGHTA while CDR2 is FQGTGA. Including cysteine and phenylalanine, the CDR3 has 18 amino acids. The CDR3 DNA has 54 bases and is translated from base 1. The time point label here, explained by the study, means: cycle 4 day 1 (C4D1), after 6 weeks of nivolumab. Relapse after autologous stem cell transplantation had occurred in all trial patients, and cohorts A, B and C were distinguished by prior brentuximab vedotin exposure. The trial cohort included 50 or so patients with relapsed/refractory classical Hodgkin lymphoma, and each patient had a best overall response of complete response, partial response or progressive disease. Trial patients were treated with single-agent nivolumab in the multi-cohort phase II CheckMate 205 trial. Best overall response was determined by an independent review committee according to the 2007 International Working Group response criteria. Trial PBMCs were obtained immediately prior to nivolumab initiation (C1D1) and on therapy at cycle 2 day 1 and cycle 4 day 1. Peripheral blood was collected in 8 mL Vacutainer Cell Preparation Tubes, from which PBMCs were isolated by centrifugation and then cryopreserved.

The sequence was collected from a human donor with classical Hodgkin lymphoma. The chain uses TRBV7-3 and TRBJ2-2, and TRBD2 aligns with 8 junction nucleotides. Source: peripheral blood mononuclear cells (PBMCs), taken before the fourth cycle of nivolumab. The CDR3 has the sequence CASSPRRGGGSNTGELFF. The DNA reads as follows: TGTGCCAGCAGCCCCCGTAGGGGCGGGGGGTCAAACACCGGGGAGCTGTTTTTT.